This is a list of T cell receptor beta chains from one sample in a study of T-cell reconstitution after alpha-beta-depleted transplantation in children. TCRdb analysed the PCR reads with MiXCR anew, one entry per CDR3 protein. The sample shows roughly 220,000 distinct CDR3 sequences, approximately 8.4% of them seen only once. This specimen consisted of PBMCs, mostly from graft donor cells, obtained 360 days after TCRalphabeta/CD19-depleted stem cell transplant. The receptors shown here come from a male patient under 10 years old who had a stem cell transplant for acute myeloid leukemia, so the T cells may come from the graft donor. CDR3s include the opening cysteine and the closing phenylalanine or tryptophan. The order of the fields is clone size, J gene, V gene, D gene, CDR3 protein, CDR3 DNA. A D gene is named only where the DNA matches it firmly. Only part of the rows carry a size: once, few, many, or a class if the clone is expanded.

few | TRBJ2-7 | TRBV9 | TRBD2 | CASSVSAGGPSEQYF | TGTGCCAGCAGCGTATCGGCGGGAGGGCCGTCCGAGCAGTACTTC
NA | TRBJ1-1 | TRBV28 | NA | CASSTASGPLNTEAFF | TGTGCCAGCAGTACTGCCTCGGGACCGTTGAACACTGAAGCTTTCTTT
NA | TRBJ1-5 | TRBV2 | NA | CASSSRTDNQPQHF | TGTGCCAGCAGTTCCAGGACGGACAATCAGCCCCAGCATTTT
many | TRBJ2-1 | TRBV29-1 | NA | CSVADYNEQFF | TGCAGCGTTGCAGATTACAATGAGCAGTTCTTC
many | TRBJ2-4 | TRBV6-1 | NA | CASRPLTDDLAKNIQYF | TGTGCCAGCAGACCCCTAACGGATGACCTAGCCAAAAACATTCAGTACTTC
many | TRBJ2-5 | TRBV2 | NA | CASSGSGETQYF | TGTGCCAGCAGTGGGAGCGGAGAGACCCAGTACTTC
many | TRBJ2-1 | TRBV6-1 | NA | CASSSWDSVRGSTIEQFF | TGTGCCAGCAGCTCCTGGGACTCGGTTCGCGGGTCAACTATCGAGCAGTTCTTC
many | TRBJ2-1 | TRBV10-3 | NA | CAISEEGDSYNEQFF | TGTGCCATCAGTGAAGAAGGGGACTCCTACAATGAGCAGTTCTTC
many | TRBJ2-5 | TRBV6-5 | NA | CASSLQGLETQYF | TGTGCCAGCAGTCTACAGGGTTTGGAGACCCAGTACTTC
NA | TRBJ2-1 | TRBV11-2 | NA | CASSRRRGSYNEQFF | TGTGCCAGCAGCCGAAGGCGTGGCTCCTACAATGAGCAGTTCTTC
many | TRBJ1-4 | TRBV2 | NA | CASRLSGYPFF | TGTGCCAGCAGATTGTCGGGATATCCGTTTTTT
NA | TRBJ2-2 | TRBV20-1 | NA | CSARVGGPTGELFF | TGCAGTGCTAGAGTAGGAGGACCCACCGGGGAGCTGTTTTTT
many | TRBJ2-2 | TRBV10-3 | NA | CAISETSQTGELFF | TGTGCCATCAGTGAGACCTCCCAGACCGGGGAGCTGTTTTTT
NA | TRBJ1-4 | TRBV28 | NA | CASSTGTRSSEKLFF | TGTGCCAGCAGTACCGGGACAAGGTCTTCTGAAAAACTGTTTTTT
many | TRBJ2-1 | TRBV29-1 | TRBD1 | CSVTGVSYNEQFF | TGCAGCGTAACAGGGGTTTCCTACAATGAGCAGTTCTTC
few | TRBJ2-5 | TRBV7-9 | NA | CASNSNTGHMETQYF | TGTGCCAGCAACTCCAACACGGGACACATGGAGACCCAGTACTTC
NA | TRBJ1-3 | TRBV12-3/TRBV12-4 | NA | CASSLRDTAFGNTIYF | TGTGCCAGCAGTTTGAGGGACACTGCCTTCGGAAACACCATATATTTT
few | TRBJ2-1 | TRBV19 | NA | CASSTHPPYNEQFF | TGTGCCAGTAGTACCCACCCCCCATACAATGAGCAGTTCTTC
NA | TRBJ2-6 | TRBV10-3 | NA | CAIMRTVSGISGANVLTF | TGTGCCATCATGAGGACAGTTTCGGGAATCTCTGGGGCCAACGTCCTGACTTTC
few | TRBJ2-1 | TRBV20-1 | NA | CSARPGEAYNEQFF | TGCAGTGCTAGGCCCGGGGAGGCCTACAATGAGCAGTTCTTC
few | TRBJ2-2 | TRBV29-1 | TRBD2 | CSVGTSGGVNTGELFF | TGCAGCGTCGGGACTAGCGGGGGGGTTAACACCGGGGAGCTGTTTTTT
many | TRBJ2-5 | TRBV20-1 | NA | CSAVYRDRGETQYF | TGCAGTGCTGTTTACCGGGACCGTGGGGAGACCCAGTACTTC
NA | TRBJ2-3 | TRBV4-2 | TRBD2 | CASSLGLAGVSDTQYF | TGTGCCAGCAGCCTGGGACTAGCGGGAGTGTCAGATACGCAGTATTTT
NA | TRBJ2-3 | TRBV5-1 | NA | CASSLAFFEGRDTQYF | TGCGCCAGCAGCTTGGCCTTCTTTGAGGGGAGAGATACGCAGTATTTT
many | TRBJ1-5 | TRBV6-1 | NA | CASSVQGNDNQPQHF | TGTGCCAGCAGTGTACAGGGCAATGACAATCAGCCCCAGCATTTT
few | TRBJ2-2 | TRBV6-2/TRBV6-3 | NA | CASSYFPSKPGLNTGELFF | TGTGCCAGCAGTTACTTTCCCTCCAAACCGGGGCTAAACACCGGGGAGCTGTTTTTT
many | TRBJ1-2 | TRBV5-1 | NA | CASSARSYAGRNYGYTF | TGCGCCAGCAGCGCTCGCTCATACGCGGGGCGTAACTATGGCTACACCTTC
NA | TRBJ2-5 | TRBV4-2 | NA | CASSQGPREAETQYF | TGTGCCAGCAGCCAGGGACCCCGTGAGGCAGAGACCCAGTACTTC
many | TRBJ2-1 | TRBV15 | TRBD1 | CATSRSLGQGRIRSYNEQFF | TGTGCCACCAGCAGATCACTCGGACAGGGACGAATTCGCTCCTACAATGAGCAGTTCTTC
few | TRBJ2-7 | TRBV11-1 | TRBD2 | CASSPVPSPSGRAYEQYF | TGTGCCAGCAGCCCCGTCCCCTCTCCTAGCGGGAGGGCTTACGAGCAGTACTTC